This T cell receptor beta chain was obtained from a study of CD8+ T cells in alopecia areata. Background on the study: Twice daily, treated patients received 5 to 10 mg of oral tofacitinib. Study outcomes and limitations: A great number of expanded lesional clones endured in scalp and blood during tofacitinib. Among the top 100, expanded CD8+ clones were significantly decreased by tofacitinib, as was scalp clonality.

Described treatment: oral pan-JAK inhibitor, 5-10 mg twice daily. Alopecia areata patients provided lesional scalp punch biopsies and peripheral blood. cDNA serving as the sequencing template came from extracted, reverse transcribed RNA. Some clones are missing from TCRdb's copy, which holds only in-frame ones; the method was immunoSEQ multiplex PCR. The sample shows about 270,000 clones, roughly 63% of them seen only once. Trimming pared 0 bases from V and 0 bases from J, leaving 13 bases between. There are 17 residues in the CDR3. The germline V gene has CDR1 SGDLS and CDR2 YYNGEE. About this clone: The antigen is not known.

The TCR originated in a human donor with alopecia areata. The V call is TRBV9, the J call TRBJ1-3; D gene unclear. The sequenced sample was CD4+ T cells sorted from blood, obtained at roughly week 53, from a patient treated with tofacitinib. Written as DNA, the CDR3 is TGTGCCAGCAGCGTAGCTATTGGAGAATACTCTGGAAACACCATATATTTT. It yields the protein CASSVAIGEYSGNTIYF.